One sample yielded the 21 T cell receptor beta chains listed below, sequenced in a study of CD4+ T cells in melanoma. Generated by immunoSEQ multiplex PCR, the TCRdb table keeps only in-frame clones and is missing some. The sample records 110,000 to 150,000 clones, around 90% being singletons. These receptors all come from a human donor with melanoma.

This clone has more than one count but fewer than ten. The chain links TRBV29-1 to TRBJ1-1; TRBD1 might be the D (5 bases). Germline V gives CDR1 SQVTM, CDR2 ANQGSEA. The V end was cut by 4 bases, the J end by 5 bases, with 8 bases between. The CDR3 is 11 residues long. The CDR3 DNA follows: TGCAGCGTTGCAGGGTTGACTGAAGCTTTCTTT. Protein product: CSVAGLTEAFF.

The genes are TRBV19 and TRBJ2-3; tentative D call: TRBD1 (5 bases). This CDR3 has 13 amino acids. V was clipped by 6 bases and J by 4 bases, with 11 bases between them. Germline-derived CDR1 and CDR2 are LNHDA and SQIVND (reference sequence). The CDR3 region is CASRAGNADTQYF. CDR3 sequence (DNA): TGTGCCAGTAGGGCAGGGAACGCAGATACGCAGTATTTT.

V gene TRBV27 combines with J gene TRBJ1-1; D is perhaps TRBD1 (6 bases). Per germline, CDR1 MNHEY and CDR2 SMNVEV (reference sequence). The CDR3 has 14 residues. The V end was cut by 1 base, the J end by 4 bases, with 10 bases between. CDR3: CASSLFLGGTEAFF. DNA of the CDR3: TGTGCCAGCAGTTTATTCTTAGGGGGCACTGAAGCTTTCTTT.

The rearrangement joins TRBV6-5 to TRBJ1-1; 8 bases align to TRBD1. The CDR3 spans 16 residues. Germline values: CDR1 MNHEY, CDR2 SVGAGI. The V gene end was trimmed by 4 bases and the J gene end by 1 base; junction bases not matched to a gene: 8. The CDR3 protein is CASSFQPTGANTEAFF. DNA of the CDR3: TGTGCCAGCAGTTTCCAACCGACAGGGGCGAACACTGAAGCTTTCTTT.

This clone has just one count. The chain links TRBV29-1 to TRBJ2-5; possibly TRBD2 for D (6 bases). Germline V lookup: CDR1 SQVTM, CDR2 ANQGSEA. The germline V and J ends were trimmed by 7 bases and 5 bases, with 14 bases remaining between them. The CDR3 extends over 12 amino acids. The CDR3 here is CSGGDMIETQYF. CDR3 bases: TGCAGCGGGGGGGATATGATCGAGACCCAGTACTTC.

For this clone: This sample also contains other DNA sequences that code for the same CDR3. The chain couples TRBV5-1 to TRBJ2-5; D is unresolved. Trimming took off 2 bases at V and 5 bases at J, with 7 bases between the two ends. Germline CDR1 SGHRS, CDR2 YFSETQ. The CDR3 loop spans 12 amino acids. The CDR3 DNA is TGCGCCAGCAGCTTAGACGGGGAGACCCAGTACTTC. This translates into CASSLDGETQYF.

The rearrangement links TRBV7-3 to TRBJ2-2, with D perhaps TRBD1 (6 bases). The CDR3 is made up of 13 amino acids. The germline V gene encodes CDR1 SGHTA and CDR2 FQGTGA. Deletions cut 5 bases from V and 5 bases from J, with 9 bases between. DNA for the CDR3: TGTGCCAGCAGCCCACAGGGTACCGGGGAGCTGTTTTTT. Amino acids: CASSPQGTGELFF.

This CDR3 is CASSYLRGQGAEAFF. The CDR3 nucleotides are TGTGCCAGCAGTTACCTCCGAGGACAGGGGGCTGAAGCTTTCTTT. V is TRBV6-7 and J is TRBJ1-1; 10 bases are a match to TRBD1. TRBV6-7 is recorded as an ORF, its role being uncertain. J lost 6 bases, V lost 2 bases, and 6 bases had no gene match. This CDR3 spans 15 amino acids.

The chain employs TRBV5-8 and TRBJ1-4; D not resolved. The CDR3 contains 18 residues. From germline, CDR1 is SGHTS and CDR2 YDEGEE. Trimming left V 1 base short and J 0 bases short, with 16 bases between. DNA for the CDR3: TGTGCCAGCAGCTTGCGCCCGGGGTCGATTACAACTAATGAAAAACTGTTTTTT. Protein sequence: CASSLRPGSITTNEKLFF.

The chain combines TRBV6-5 with TRBJ1-6, with D possibly being TRBD1 (6 bases). From germline, CDR1 is MNHEY and CDR2 SVGAGI. V was clipped by 6 bases and J by 5 bases, with 14 bases between them. The CDR3 has 15 amino acids. The chain's CDR3 is CASSYGQINNSPLHF. In nucleotides, the CDR3 is TGTGCCAGCAGCTACGGACAGATTAATAATTCACCCCTCCACTTT.

Only one count was recorded for this clone. The genes are TRBV6-5 and TRBJ1-5; D is unresolved. The CDR3 is made up of 13 amino acids. Germline V lookup: CDR1 MNHEY, CDR2 SVGAGI. V lost 6 bases and J lost 2, with 8 bases in between. The CDR3 bases are TGTGCCAGCAGGGGTGTTGGCAATCAGCCCCAGCATTTT. Its translation is CASRGVGNQPQHF.

V gene TRBV19 combines with J gene TRBJ1-5; a weak D match, TRBD1 (6 bases). Germline CDR1 and CDR2: LNHDA and SQIVND (reference sequence). The CDR3 is 15 amino acids. Trimming cost V 3 bases and J 6 bases, with 15 bases left between them. The CDR3 DNA reads TGTGCCAGTAGTATGTCAGGGGCCCGTATTCAGCCCCAGCATTTT. As protein: CASSMSGARIQPQHF.

The rearrangement links TRBV30 to TRBJ1-2, with D possibly being TRBD1 (5 bases). V was shortened by 1 base and J by 8 bases, with 17 bases between the two germline ends. CDR1 GTSNPN and CDR2 SVGIG come from the germline V gene (reference sequence). The CDR3 extends over 14 amino acids. Here the CDR3 DNA reads TGTGCCTGGAGTGGTCCCCTCGGGGGACTGGGCTACACCTTC. This gives the protein CAWSGPLGGLGYTF.

The rearrangement joins TRBV6-5 to TRBJ2-3; 9 positions match TRBD1. Trimming removed 6 bases from V and 8 bases from J; junction bases left unmatched: 6. From germline, CDR1 is MNHEY and CDR2 SVGAGI. There are 13 residues in the CDR3. CDR3 loop: CASRGTGIPTQYF. The CDR3 nucleotides read TGTGCCAGCAGGGGGACAGGGATACCTACGCAGTATTTT.

The rearrangement joins TRBV5-1 to TRBJ2-6; D call uncertain. The CDR3 has 15 amino acids. Trimming removed 0 bases at V and 4 bases at J, with 8 bases between. The germline V gene encodes CDR1 SGHRS and CDR2 YFSETQ. The CDR3 spells CASSLEGLGANVLTF. The CDR3 coding sequence is TGCGCCAGCAGCTTGGAAGGGTTGGGGGCCAACGTCCTGACTTTC.

The chain carries TRBV19 and TRBJ1-5; 8 bases match TRBD1. Trimming at V came to 5 bases and at J to 7 bases, leaving 4 bases not matched to a gene. Germline V gives CDR1 LNHDA, CDR2 SQIVND (reference sequence). CDR3 length equals 13 residues. For the CDR3, the DNA is TGTGCCAGTAGTCAGGGGGCTTGGCAGCCCCAGCATTTT. Its translation: CASSQGAWQPQHF.

The chain links TRBV19 to TRBJ1-1, with 7 bases that match TRBD1. Germline CDR1 is LNHDA and CDR2 is SQIVND (reference sequence). Trimming at V came to 1 base and at J to 9 bases, leaving 14 bases not matched to a gene. The CDR3 contains 16 residues. The CDR3 bases are TGTGCCAGTAGTATAGGGGACAGCAAAAGGACTATGAAAGCTTTCTTT. Translating gives CASSIGDSKRTMKAFF.

The chain joins TRBV5-4 to TRBJ1-2, with 9 bases lining up with TRBD1. The germline V gene has CDR1 SGHNT and CDR2 YYREEE (reference sequence). This CDR3 has 13 residues. Germline trimming cut 5 bases from V and 4 bases from J; bases unmatched to any gene: 3. This chain's CDR3 is CASRDRGAYGYTF. The CDR3, as DNA: TGTGCCAGCAGGGACAGGGGAGCCTATGGCTACACCTTC. The entire variable domain, with the rest obtained from reference TRBV5-4 and TRBJ1-2, is as follows: ETGVTQSPTHLIKTRGQQVTLRCSSQSGHNTVSWYQQALGQGPQFIFQYYREEENGRGNFPPRFSGLQFPNYSSELNVNALELDDSALYLCASRDRGAYGYTFGSGTRLTVV.

V and J are TRBV25-1 and TRBJ1-4, with D unresolved. Germline CDR1 is MGHDK and CDR2 is SYGVNS. V was pared by 6 bases and J by 4 bases, with 12 bases between. The CDR3 has 14 amino acids. The CDR3 DNA reads TGTGCCAGCAGGCCGGCGGGGAGTAATGAAAAACTGTTTTTT. Translation: CASRPAGSNEKLFF.

This clone has just one count. CDR3 bases: TGTGCCAGCAAGAGGGGCTGGGAGGATACGCAGTATTTT. Its protein product is CASKRGWEDTQYF. This rearrangement joins TRBV2 to TRBJ2-3; tentatively, D is TRBD1 or TRBD2 (5 bases each). CDR1 and CDR2 (germline): SNHLY, FYNNEI. The CDR3 runs to 13 residues. The V end lost 7 bases, the J end lost 6 bases, and 14 bases lay between the germline ends.

The CDR3 DNA sequence: TGCGCCAGCAGCTTGGACGCCAGAGGCACAGATACGCAGTATTTT. It codes for CASSLDARGTDTQYF. The V gene is TRBV5-1, the J gene TRBJ2-3; D call uncertain. With 0 bases removed from V and 1 base from J, the gap between germline ends came to 9 bases. The CDR3 sequence is 15 residues long. Germline values: CDR1 SGHRS, CDR2 YFSETQ.